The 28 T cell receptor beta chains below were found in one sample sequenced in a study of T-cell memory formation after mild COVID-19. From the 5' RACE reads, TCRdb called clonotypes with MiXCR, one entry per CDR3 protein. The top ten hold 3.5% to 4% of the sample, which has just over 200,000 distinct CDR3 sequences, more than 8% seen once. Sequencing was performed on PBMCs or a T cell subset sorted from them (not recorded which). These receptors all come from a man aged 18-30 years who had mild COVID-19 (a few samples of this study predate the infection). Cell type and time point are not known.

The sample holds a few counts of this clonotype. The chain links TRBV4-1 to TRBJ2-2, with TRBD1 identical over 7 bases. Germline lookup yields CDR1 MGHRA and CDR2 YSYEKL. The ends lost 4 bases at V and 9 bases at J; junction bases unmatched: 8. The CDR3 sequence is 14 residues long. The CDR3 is CASSRPQGRRELFF. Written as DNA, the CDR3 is TGCGCCAGCAGCCGACCACAGGGGCGGCGGGAGCTGTTTTTT.

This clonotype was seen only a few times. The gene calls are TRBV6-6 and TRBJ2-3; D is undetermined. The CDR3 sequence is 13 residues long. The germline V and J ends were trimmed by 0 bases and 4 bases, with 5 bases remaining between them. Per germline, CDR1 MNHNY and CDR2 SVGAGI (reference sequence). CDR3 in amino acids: CASSYSRADTQYF. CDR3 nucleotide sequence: TGTGCCAGCAGTTACTCTCGTGCAGATACGCAGTATTTT.

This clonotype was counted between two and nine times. The DNA for the CDR3 is TGTGCCAGCAGCTTAGCCGCCGTGAACACTGAAGCTTTCTTT. This translates into CASSLAAVNTEAFF. The chain carries TRBV7-2 and TRBJ1-1; no reliable D call. V lost 0 bases and J lost 0, with 5 bases in between. Germline assignment: CDR1 SGHTA and CDR2 FQGNSA. This CDR3 comprises 14 residues.

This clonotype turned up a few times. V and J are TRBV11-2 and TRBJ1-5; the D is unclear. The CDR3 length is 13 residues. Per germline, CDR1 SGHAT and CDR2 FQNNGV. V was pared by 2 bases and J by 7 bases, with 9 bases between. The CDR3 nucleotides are TGTGCCAGCAGCTTAAACCGGAACCAGCCCCAGCATTTT. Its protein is CASSLNRNQPQHF.

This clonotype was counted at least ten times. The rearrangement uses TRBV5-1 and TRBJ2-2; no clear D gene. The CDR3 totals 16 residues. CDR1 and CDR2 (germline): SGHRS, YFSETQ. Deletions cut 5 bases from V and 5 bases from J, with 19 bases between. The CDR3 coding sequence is TGCGCCAGCAGTTCACAGCCCGCAAGTCTGACCGGGGAGCTGTTTTTT. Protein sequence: CASSSQPASLTGELFF.

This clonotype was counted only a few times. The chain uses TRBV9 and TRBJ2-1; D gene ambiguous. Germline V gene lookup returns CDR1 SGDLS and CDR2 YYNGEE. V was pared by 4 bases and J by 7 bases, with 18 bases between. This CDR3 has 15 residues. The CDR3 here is CASSSSLVRSNEQFF. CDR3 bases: TGTGCCAGCAGCTCTTCCCTGGTCCGTAGTAATGAGCAGTTCTTC.

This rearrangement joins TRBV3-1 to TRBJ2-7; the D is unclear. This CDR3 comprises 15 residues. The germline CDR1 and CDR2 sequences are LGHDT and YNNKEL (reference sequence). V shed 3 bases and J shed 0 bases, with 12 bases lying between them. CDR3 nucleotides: TGTGCCAGCAGCCACTCCACGCTCAGCTCCTACGAGCAGTACTTC. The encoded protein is CASSHSTLSSYEQYF.

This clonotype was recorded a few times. The CDR3 loop reads CASSPDAPNPGNTIYF. As DNA, the CDR3 is TGTGCCAGCAGCCCTGATGCCCCAAACCCTGGAAACACCATATATTTT. This chain links TRBV7-3 with TRBJ1-3; D is unresolved. This CDR3 is 16 amino acids long. V was shortened by 5 bases and J by 2 bases, with 16 bases between the two germline ends. Per the germline V gene, CDR1 is SGHTA and CDR2 is FQGTGA.

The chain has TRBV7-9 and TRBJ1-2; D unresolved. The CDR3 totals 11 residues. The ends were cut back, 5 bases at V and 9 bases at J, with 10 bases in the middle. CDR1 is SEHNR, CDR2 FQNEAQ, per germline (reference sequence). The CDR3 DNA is TGTGCCAGCAGCCCGAGTGACCGCTACACCTTC. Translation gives CASSPSDRYTF.

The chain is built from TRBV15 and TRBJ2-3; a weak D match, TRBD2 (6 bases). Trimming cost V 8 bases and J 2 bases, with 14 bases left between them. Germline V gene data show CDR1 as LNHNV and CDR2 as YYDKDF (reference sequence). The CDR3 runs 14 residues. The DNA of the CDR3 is TGTGCCACCCGACGGGCGGGGTCCACAGATACGCAGTATTTT. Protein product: CATRRAGSTDTQYF. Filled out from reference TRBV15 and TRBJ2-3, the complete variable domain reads DAMVIQNPRYQVTQFGKPVTLSCSQTLNHNVMYWYQQKSSQAPKLLFHYYDKDFNNEADTPDNFQSRRPNTSFCFLDIRSPGLGDTAMYLCATRRAGSTDTQYFGPGTRLTVL.

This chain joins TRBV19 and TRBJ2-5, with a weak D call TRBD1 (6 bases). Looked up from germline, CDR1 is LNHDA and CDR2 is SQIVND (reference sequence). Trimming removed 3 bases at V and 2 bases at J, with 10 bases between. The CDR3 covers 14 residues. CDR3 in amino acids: CASSIRGLQETQYF. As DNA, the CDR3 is TGTGCCAGTAGTATCAGGGGCTTACAAGAGACCCAGTACTTC.

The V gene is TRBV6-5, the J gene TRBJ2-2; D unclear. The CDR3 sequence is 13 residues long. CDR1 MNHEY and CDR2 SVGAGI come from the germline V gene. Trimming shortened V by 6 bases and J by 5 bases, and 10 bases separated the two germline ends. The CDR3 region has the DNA TGTGCCAGCAGGCTCGACACTACCGGGGAGCTGTTTTTT. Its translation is CASRLDTTGELFF.

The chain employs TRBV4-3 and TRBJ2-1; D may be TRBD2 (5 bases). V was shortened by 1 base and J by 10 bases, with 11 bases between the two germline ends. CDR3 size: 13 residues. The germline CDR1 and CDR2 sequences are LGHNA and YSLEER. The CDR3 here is CASSQASGSEQFF. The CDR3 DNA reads TGCGCCAGCAGCCAAGCCAGCGGATCGGAGCAGTTCTTC.

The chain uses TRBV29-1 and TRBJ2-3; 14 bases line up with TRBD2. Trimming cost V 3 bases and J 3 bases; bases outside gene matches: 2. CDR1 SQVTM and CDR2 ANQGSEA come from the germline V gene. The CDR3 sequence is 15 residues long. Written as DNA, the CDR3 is TGCAGCGTTGAGGGGACTAGCGGGGGAACAGATACGCAGTATTTT. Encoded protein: CSVEGTSGGTDTQYF.

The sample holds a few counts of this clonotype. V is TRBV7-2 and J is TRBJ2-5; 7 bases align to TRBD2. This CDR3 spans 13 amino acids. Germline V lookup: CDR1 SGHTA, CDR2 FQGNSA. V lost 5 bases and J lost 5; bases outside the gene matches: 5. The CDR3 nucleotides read TGTGCCAGCAGCCCGTACGGGGGGGAGACCCAGTACTTC. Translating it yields CASSPYGGETQYF.

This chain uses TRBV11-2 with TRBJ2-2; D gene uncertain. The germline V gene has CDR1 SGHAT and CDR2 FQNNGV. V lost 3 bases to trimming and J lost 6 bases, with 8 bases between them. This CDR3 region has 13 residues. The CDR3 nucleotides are TGTGCCAGCAGCTTCATGGCCCCCGGGGAGCTGTTTTTT. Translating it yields CASSFMAPGELFF.

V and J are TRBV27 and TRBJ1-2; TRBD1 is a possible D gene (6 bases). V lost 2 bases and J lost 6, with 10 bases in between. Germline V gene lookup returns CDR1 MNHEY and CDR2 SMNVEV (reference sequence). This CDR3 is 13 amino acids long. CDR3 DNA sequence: TGTGCCAGCAGTTTAGGGGGGCGAAATGGCTACACCTTC. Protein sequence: CASSLGGRNGYTF.

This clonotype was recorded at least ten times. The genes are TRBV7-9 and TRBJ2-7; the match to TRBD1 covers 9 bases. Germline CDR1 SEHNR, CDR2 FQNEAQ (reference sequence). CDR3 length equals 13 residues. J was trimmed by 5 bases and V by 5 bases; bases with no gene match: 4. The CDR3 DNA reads TGTGCCAGCAGCGGCCGGGACAGGGACGAGCAGTACGTC. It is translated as CASSGRDRDEQYV.

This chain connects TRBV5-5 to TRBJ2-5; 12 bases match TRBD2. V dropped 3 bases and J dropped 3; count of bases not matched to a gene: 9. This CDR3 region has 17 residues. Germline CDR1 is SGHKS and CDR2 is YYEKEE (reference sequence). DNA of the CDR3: TGTGCCAGCAGCTCCGGGCTAGCGGGGGGGAGGGAAGAGACCCAGTACTTC. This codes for CASSSGLAGGREETQYF.

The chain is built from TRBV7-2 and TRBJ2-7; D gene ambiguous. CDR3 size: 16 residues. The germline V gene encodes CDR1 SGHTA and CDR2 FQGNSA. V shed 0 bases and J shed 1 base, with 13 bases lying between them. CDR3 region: CASSLAGGRASYEQYF. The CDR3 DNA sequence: TGTGCCAGCAGCTTAGCGGGCGGAAGGGCTTCCTACGAGCAGTACTTC.

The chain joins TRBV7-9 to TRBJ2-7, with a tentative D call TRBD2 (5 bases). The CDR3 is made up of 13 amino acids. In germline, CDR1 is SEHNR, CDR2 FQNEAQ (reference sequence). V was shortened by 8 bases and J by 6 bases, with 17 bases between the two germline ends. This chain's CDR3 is CASDGGLLPEQYV. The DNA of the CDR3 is TGTGCCAGCGACGGCGGGCTGTTACCCGAGCAGTACGTC.

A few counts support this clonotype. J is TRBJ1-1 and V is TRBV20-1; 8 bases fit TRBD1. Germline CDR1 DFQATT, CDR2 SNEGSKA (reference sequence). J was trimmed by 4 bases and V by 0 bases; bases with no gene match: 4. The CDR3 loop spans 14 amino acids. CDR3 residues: CSARDPTGGTEAFF. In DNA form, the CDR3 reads TGCAGTGCTAGAGATCCCACAGGGGGCACTGAAGCTTTCTTT.

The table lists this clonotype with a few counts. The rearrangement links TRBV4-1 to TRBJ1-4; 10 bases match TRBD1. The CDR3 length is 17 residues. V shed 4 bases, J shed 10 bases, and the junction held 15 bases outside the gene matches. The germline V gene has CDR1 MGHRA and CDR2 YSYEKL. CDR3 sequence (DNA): TGCGCCAGCAGCCTGGCCGGGACAGGGGCCACCAGGGGAAAACTGTTTTTT. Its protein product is CASSLAGTGATRGKLFF.

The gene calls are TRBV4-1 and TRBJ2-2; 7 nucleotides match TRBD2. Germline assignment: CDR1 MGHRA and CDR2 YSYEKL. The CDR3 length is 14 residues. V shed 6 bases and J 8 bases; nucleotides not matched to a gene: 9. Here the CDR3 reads CASRNGRDYGELFF. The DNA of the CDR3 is TGCGCCAGCAGGAATGGGAGGGATTATGGGGAGCTGTTTTTT.

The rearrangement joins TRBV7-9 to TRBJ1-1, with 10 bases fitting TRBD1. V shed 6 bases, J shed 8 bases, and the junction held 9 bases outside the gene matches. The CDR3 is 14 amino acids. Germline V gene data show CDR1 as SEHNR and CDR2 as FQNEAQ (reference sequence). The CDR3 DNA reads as TGTGCCAGCAGGGAAAAGGACAGGGGGAGAGAAGCTTTCTTT. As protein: CASREKDRGREAFF. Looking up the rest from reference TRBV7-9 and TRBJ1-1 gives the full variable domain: DTGVSQNPRHKITKRGQNVTFRCDPISEHNRLYWYRQTLGQGPEFLTYFQNEAQLEKSRLLSDRFSAERPKGSFSTLEIQRTEQGDSAMYLCASREKDRGREAFFGQGTRLTVV.

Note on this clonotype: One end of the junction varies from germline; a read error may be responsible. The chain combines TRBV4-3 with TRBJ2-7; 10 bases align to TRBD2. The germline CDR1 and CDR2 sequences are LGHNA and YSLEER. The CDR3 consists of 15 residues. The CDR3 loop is CASSQGSSGGPEQYF. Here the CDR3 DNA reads TGCGCCAGCAGTCAAGGGTCTAGCGGGGGCCCCGAGCAGTACTTC.

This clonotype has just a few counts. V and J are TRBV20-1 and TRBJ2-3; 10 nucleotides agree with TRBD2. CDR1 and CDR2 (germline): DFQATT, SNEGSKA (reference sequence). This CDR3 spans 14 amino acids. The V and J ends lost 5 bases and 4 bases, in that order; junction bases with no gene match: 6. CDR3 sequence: CSAESGGAADTQYF. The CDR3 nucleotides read TGCAGTGCTGAGAGCGGGGGGGCCGCAGATACGCAGTATTTT.

The CDR3: CSARPPLVAGNFYEQYF. CDR3 nucleotide sequence: TGCAGTGCTAGACCTCCCCTTGTGGCAGGGAATTTCTACGAGCAGTACTTC. This chain uses TRBV20-1 with TRBJ2-7, with D possibly matching TRBD1 (5 bases). The CDR3 loop spans 17 amino acids. Germline CDR1 and CDR2: DFQATT and SNEGSKA (reference sequence). Trimming left V 2 bases short and J 3 bases short, with 23 bases between.